This T cell receptor (beta chain) was found in a study of CD8+ T cells in alopecia areata. Study-level information: Those receiving the skin were roughly 7-10-week-old female C3H/HeJ mice, whose grafts came from roughly 6-13-month-old C3H/HeJ donors with spontaneous alopecia. Study findings and constraints: Among the cells sequenced in scalp samples are also the resident alphabeta T cells of normal skin. Compared with mice, patients displayed less clear TCR sharing, possibly for HLA-related reasons.

The sequencing template was cDNA reverse transcribed from extracted RNA. Measured with immunoSEQ multiplex PCR; TCRdb has only the in-frame clones, and not every one. The sample was found to contain roughly 260,000 clones, and every one recurs. CD4, CD8alpha, NKG2D, NKG2ACE and other markers guided sorting of pooled cutaneous lymph node cells. The CDR3 is made up of 16 amino acids. CDR1 is NNHDY, CDR2 SYVADS, per germline. Between the trimmed V and J ends, which lost 0 bases and 3 bases, there was a span of 14 bases. This clone has just a few counts. The antigen is not known. The listed genes are named as in mouse. The CDR3 is cut off 4 residues early in the read; its end comes from the germline J gene.

The chain is built from TRBV13-3 and TRBJ2-3; tentative D call: TRBD1 (7 bases). The specimen was CD4+ T cells sorted from a lymph node. The receptor comes from a C3H/HeJ mouse with alopecia areata. The mouse line has the MHC haplotype H2-k. CDR3 DNA, as far as it was read: TGTGCCAGCAGTGATGCATCAGGGGGGAGGGCAGAA. Protein: CASSDASGGRAE. The CDR3 in full is CASSDASGGRAETLYF.